This TCR beta chain is from a study of early T cells in non-severe SARS-CoV-2 infection. Trimming took 6 bases from V and 3 from J; bases not matched to a gene: 8. This CDR3 is 15 amino acids long. Germline assignment: CDR1 LNHNV and CDR2 YYDKDF (reference sequence). The TCR library protocol attached unique molecular identifiers to the individual cDNA molecules. TCRdb reanalysed the 5' RACE reads using MiXCR and keeps one entry per CDR3 protein. The table shows tens of thousands of distinct CDR3 sequences, with around 6.6% occurring only once. This clonotype was obtained from an adult who was a healthcare worker with PCR-confirmed SARS-CoV-2 infection or an uninfected control (not recorded which). The chain carries TRBV15 and TRBJ2-1; 7 bases agree with TRBD2. This specimen was whole blood, taken at baseline. The chain's CDR3 is CATSRGTNRYNEQFF. CDR3 bases: TGTGCCACCAGTCGTGGGACTAATCGCTACAATGAGCAGTTCTTC.